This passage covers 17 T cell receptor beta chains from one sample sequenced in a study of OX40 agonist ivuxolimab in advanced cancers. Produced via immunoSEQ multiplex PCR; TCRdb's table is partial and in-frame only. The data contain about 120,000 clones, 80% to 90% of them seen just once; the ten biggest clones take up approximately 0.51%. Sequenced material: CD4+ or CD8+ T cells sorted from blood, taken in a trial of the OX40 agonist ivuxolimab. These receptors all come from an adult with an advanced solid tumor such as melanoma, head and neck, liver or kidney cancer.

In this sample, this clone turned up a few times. CDR3 bases: TGTGCCAGCAAGCCCGGGTCTACGGGTTCACCCCTCCACTTT. This codes for CASKPGSTGSPLHF. This chain uses TRBV27 with TRBJ1-6, with D unclear. The CDR3 covers 14 residues. From germline, CDR1 is MNHEY and CDR2 SMNVEV (reference sequence). V was shortened by 7 bases and J by 9 bases, with 16 bases between the two germline ends.

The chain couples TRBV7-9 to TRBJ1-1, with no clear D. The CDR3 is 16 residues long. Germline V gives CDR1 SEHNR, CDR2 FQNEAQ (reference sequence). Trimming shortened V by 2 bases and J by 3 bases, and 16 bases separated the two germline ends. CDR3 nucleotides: TGTGCCAGCAGCTTACCCGCCGGGCTCGGGTACACTGAAGCTTTCTTT. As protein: CASSLPAGLGYTEAFF.

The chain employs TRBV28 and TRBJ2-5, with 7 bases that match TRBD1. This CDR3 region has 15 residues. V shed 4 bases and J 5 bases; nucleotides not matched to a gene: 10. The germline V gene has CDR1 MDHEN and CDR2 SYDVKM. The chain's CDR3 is CASSSTTGPVETQYF. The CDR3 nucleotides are TGTGCCAGCAGTTCCACGACAGGGCCGGTGGAGACCCAGTACTTC.

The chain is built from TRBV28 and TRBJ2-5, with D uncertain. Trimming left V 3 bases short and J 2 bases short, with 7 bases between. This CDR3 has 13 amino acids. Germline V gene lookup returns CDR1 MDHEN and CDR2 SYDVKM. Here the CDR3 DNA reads TGTGCCAGCAGTTTCGGTTATCAAGAGACCCAGTACTTC. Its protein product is CASSFGYQETQYF.

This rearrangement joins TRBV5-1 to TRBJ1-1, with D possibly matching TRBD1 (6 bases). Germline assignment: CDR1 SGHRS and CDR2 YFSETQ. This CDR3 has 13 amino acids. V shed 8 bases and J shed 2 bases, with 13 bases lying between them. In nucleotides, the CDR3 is TGCGCCAGTAACAGGGTGCCCAACACTGAAGCTTTCTTT. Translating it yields CASNRVPNTEAFF.

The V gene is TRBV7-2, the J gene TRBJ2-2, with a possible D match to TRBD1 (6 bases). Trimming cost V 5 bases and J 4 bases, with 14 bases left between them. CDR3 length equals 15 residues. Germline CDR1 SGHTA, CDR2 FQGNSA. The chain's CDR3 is CASSVQGLGTGELFF. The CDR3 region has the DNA TGTGCCAGCAGCGTCCAGGGGTTGGGCACCGGGGAGCTGTTTTTT.

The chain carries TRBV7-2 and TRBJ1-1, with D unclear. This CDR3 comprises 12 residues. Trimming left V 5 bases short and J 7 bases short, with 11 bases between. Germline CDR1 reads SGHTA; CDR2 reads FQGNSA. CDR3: CASSPHTDEAFF. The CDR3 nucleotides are TGTGCCAGCAGCCCTCACACTGATGAAGCTTTCTTT.

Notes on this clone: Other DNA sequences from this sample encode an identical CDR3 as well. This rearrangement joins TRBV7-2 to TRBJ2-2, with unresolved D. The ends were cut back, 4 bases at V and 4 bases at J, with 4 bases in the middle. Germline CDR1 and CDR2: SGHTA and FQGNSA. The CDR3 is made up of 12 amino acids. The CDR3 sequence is CASSSLTGELFF. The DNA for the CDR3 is TGTGCCAGCAGCTCCCTCACCGGGGAGCTGTTTTTT. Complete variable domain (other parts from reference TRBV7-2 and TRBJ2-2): GAGVSQSPSNKVTEKGKDVELRCDPISGHTALYWYRQSLGQGLEFLIYFQGNSAPDKSGLPSDRFSAERTGGSVSTLTIQRTQQEDSAVYLCASSSLTGELFFGEGSRLTVL.

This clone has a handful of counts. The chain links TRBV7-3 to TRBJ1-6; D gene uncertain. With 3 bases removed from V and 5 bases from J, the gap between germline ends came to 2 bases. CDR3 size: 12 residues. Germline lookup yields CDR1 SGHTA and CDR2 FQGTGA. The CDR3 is CASSFNNSPLHF. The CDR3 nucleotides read TGTGCCAGCAGCTTCAATAATTCACCCCTCCACTTT. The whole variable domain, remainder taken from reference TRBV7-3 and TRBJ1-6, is GAGVSQTPSNKVTEKGKYVELRCDPISGHTALYWYRQSLGQGPEFLIYFQGTGAADDSGLPNDRFFAVRPEGSVSTLKIQRTERGDSAVYLCASSFNNSPLHFGNGTRLTVT.

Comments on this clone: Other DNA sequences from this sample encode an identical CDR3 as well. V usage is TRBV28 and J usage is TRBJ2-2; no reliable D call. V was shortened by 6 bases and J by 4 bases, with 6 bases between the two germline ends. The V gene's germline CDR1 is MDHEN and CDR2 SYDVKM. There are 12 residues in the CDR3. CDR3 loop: CASRGSTGELFF. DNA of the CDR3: TGTGCCAGCAGAGGCAGCACCGGGGAGCTGTTTTTT.

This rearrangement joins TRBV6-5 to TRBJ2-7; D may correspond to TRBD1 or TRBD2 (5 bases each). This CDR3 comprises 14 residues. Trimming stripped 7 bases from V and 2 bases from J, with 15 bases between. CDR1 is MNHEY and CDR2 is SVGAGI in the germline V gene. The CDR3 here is CASTTGMGAYEQYF. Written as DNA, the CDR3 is TGTGCCAGCACCACCGGGATGGGGGCCTACGAGCAGTACTTC.

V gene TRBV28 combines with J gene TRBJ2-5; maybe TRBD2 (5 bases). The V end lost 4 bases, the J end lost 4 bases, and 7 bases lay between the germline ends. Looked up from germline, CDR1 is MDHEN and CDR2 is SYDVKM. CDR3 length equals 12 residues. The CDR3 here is CASSSGLETQYF. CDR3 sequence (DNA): TGTGCCAGCAGTTCCGGACTAGAGACCCAGTACTTC.

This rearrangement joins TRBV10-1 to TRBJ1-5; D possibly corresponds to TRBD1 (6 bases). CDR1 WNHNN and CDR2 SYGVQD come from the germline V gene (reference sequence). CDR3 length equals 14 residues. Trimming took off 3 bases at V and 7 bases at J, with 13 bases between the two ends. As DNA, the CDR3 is TGCGCCAGCAGTGAATCAGGGGAGGGCCAGCCCCAGCATTTT. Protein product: CASSESGEGQPQHF.

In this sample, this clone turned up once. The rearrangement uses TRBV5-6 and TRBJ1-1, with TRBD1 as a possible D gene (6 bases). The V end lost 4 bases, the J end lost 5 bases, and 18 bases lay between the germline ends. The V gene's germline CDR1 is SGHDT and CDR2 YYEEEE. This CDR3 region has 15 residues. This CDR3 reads CASSPRTDWATEAFF. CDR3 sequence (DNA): TGTGCCAGCAGCCCCCGGACAGACTGGGCGACTGAAGCTTTCTTT. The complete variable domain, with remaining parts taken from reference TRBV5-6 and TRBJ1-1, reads DAGVTQSPTHLIKTRGQQVTLRCSPKSGHDTVSWYQQALGQGPQFIFQYYEEEERQRGNFPDRFSGHQFPNYSSELNVNALLLGDSALYLCASSPRTDWATEAFFGQGTRLTVV.

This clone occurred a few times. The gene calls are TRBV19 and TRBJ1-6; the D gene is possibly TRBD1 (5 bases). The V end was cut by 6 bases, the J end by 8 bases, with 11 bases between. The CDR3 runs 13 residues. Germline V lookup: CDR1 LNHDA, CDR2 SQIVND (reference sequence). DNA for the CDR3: TGTGCCAGTAGCTGGGACCGGGATTCACCCCTCCACTTT. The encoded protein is CASSWDRDSPLHF. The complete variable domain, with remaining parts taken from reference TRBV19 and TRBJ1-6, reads DGGITQSPKYLFRKEGQNVTLSCEQNLNHDAMYWYRQDPGQGLRLIYYSQIVNDFQKGDIAEGYSVSREKKESFPLTVTSAQKNPTAFYLCASSWDRDSPLHFGNGTRLTVT.

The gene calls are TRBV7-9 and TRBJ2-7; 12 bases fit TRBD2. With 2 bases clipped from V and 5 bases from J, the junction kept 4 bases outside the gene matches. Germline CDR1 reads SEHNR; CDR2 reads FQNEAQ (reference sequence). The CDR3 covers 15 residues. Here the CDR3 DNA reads TGTGCCAGCAGCTTAACTAGCGGGGGGCGGAACGAGCAGTACTTC. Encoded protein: CASSLTSGGRNEQYF.

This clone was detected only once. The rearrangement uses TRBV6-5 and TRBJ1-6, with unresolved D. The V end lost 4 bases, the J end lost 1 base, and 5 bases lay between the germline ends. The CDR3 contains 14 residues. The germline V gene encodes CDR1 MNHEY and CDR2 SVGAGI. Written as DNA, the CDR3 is TGTGCCAGCAGTTGGAGGTCCTATAATTCACCCCTCCACTTT. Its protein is CASSWRSYNSPLHF.